This TCR beta chain was identified in a study of cytomegalovirus exposure and HLA in healthy donors. PCR employed 60 Vbeta and 13 Jbeta primers. Using immunoSEQ multiplex PCR, the repertoire was profiled, and TCRdb retains in-frame clones only, with some absent. This table holds about 160,000 clones. Notes on the study in general: In presence/absence analyses, roughly uniform sequencing depth across donors was assumed. Most TCR beta V segments were productive about 90% or about 30% of the time in an earlier analysis. Among TCR beta chains, those listed as cytomegalovirus-associated numbered some 170.

On this clone itself: Antigen specificity is unknown.

With V trimmed by 5 bases and J by 0 bases, 7 bases remained unmatched. Germline V lookup: CDR1 SGHNT, CDR2 YENEEA. The CDR3 loop spans 16 amino acids. This chain connects TRBV11-3 to TRBJ2-1; 7 bases are a match to TRBD1. Sequenced sample: PBMCs. The sequence was obtained from a young man in good health and CMV-seronegative. The CDR3 sequence is CASSQGSGGSYNEQFF. The CDR3 nucleotides read TGTGCCAGCAGCCAAGGTTCAGGGGGCTCCTACAATGAGCAGTTCTTC.